A selection of T cell receptor beta chains follows, all from one sample in a study of T cell responses to AZD1222 COVID-19 vaccine. The table came from immunoSEQ multiplex PCR; TCRdb's copy has only in-frame clones and leaves some out. The sample shows 150,000 to 160,000 clones, around 89% of them seen only once. Sequenced material: peripheral blood, taken on day 0 of AZD1222 vaccination. All receptors derive from an adult in good health. Each CDR3 is given with its conserved first and last residue. Each record gives: clone size, D gene, J gene, V gene, CDR3 protein, CDR3 DNA. A D gene is named only where the DNA matches it firmly. For some rows the clone size is stated as once, few or many, or as a class when expanded; others skip it.

once | TRBD2 | TRBJ2-5 | TRBV18 | CASSTGRVETQYF | TGTGCCAGCTCCACCGGGAGGGTTGAGACCCAGTACTTC
- | TRBD1 | TRBJ1-1 | TRBV7-9 | CASSLVGGVFSFF | TGTGCCAGCAGCTTAGTAGGGGGCGTTTTTTCTTTCTTT
once | - | TRBJ2-3 | TRBV9 | CASSSGPTSTDTQYF | TGTGCCAGCAGCTCCGGCCCGACGAGTACAGATACGCAGTATTTT
- | - | TRBJ1-2 | TRBV6-1 | CASSEGRDLDYGYTF | TGTGCCAGCAGTGAAGGTCGGGACCTCGACTATGGCTACACCTTC
- | - | TRBJ1-1 | TRBV15 | CATSRDTRSWMNTEAFF | TGTGCCACCAGCAGAGATACGAGGAGCTGGATGAACACTGAAGCTTTCTTT
- | TRBD1 | TRBJ1-2 | TRBV18 | CASSPTGTATYGYTF | TGTGCCAGCTCGCCTACCGGGACAGCTACCTATGGCTACACCTTC
- | - | TRBJ1-2 | TRBV12-3/TRBV12-4 | CASSRGGKNGYTF | TGTGCCAGCAGCCGAGGGGGGAAGAATGGCTACACCTTC
- | - | TRBJ2-2 | TRBV9 | CASSLLLAGPSNTGELFF | TGTGCCAGCAGCCTTCTTCTTGCGGGGCCTTCGAACACCGGGGAGCTGTTTTTT
- | TRBD2 | TRBJ2-5 | TRBV11-3 | CASSLGGPAGSETQYF | TGTGCCAGCAGCCTGGGCGGCCCAGCGGGAAGCGAGACCCAGTACTTC
- | TRBD1 | TRBJ1-6 | TRBV5-1 | CASSQAQDRVSPLHF | TGCGCCAGCAGCCAGGCCCAGGACAGGGTATCACCCCTCCACTTT
- | TRBD1 | TRBJ1-2 | TRBV5-1 | CASSQQGPNYGYTF | TGCGCCAGCAGCCAACAGGGGCCGAACTATGGCTACACCTTC
- | - | TRBJ2-7 | TRBV5-1 | CASSQQGTGEQYF | TGCGCCAGCAGCCAACAGGGAACTGGTGAGCAGTACTTC
- | TRBD2 | TRBJ2-5 | TRBV5-4 | CASSPLAGGLETQYF | TGTGCCAGCAGCCCCCTAGCGGGGGGGCTAGAGACCCAGTACTTC
- | - | TRBJ2-7 | TRBV15 | CATSATDTTYEQYF | TGTGCCACCAGCGCAACGGACACTACTTACGAGCAGTACTTC
- | - | TRBJ1-2 | TRBV19 | CASSIGFTGGYTF | TGTGCCAGTAGTATTGGGTTTACGGGCGGCTACACCTTC
- | - | TRBJ2-4 | TRBV7-3 | CASSPFQGAKNIQYF | TGTGCCAGCAGTCCCTTTCAGGGGGCCAAAAACATTCAGTACTTC
- | - | TRBJ1-2 | TRBV10-3 | CAISESAGVGYTF | TGTGCCATCAGTGAGTCGGCAGGGGTAGGCTACACCTTC
- | - | TRBJ1-4 | TRBV7-2 | CASSSRGLREKLFF | TGTGCCAGCAGCTCCCGGGGGCTGCGTGAAAAACTGTTTTTT
- | - | TRBJ1-2 | TRBV6-5 | CAGSDSLYGYTF | TGTGCCGGATCGGACAGCCTTTATGGCTACACCTTC
- | - | TRBJ2-1 | TRBV12-3/TRBV12-4 | CASKGLYNEQFF | TGTGCCAGCAAGGGACTTTACAATGAGCAGTTCTTC
- | TRBD1 | TRBJ1-2 | TRBV9 | CASSVEGQGAFGYTF | TGTGCCAGCAGCGTAGAGGGACAGGGGGCGTTTGGCTACACCTTC
- | - | TRBJ1-2 | TRBV5-6 | CASSFRGSAYGYTF | TGTGCCAGCAGCTTCCGGGGCTCAGCTTATGGCTACACCTTC
- | - | TRBJ1-1 | TRBV6-6 | CASSSQTRALNTEAFF | TGTGCCAGCAGTTCGCAAACCCGGGCCTTGAACACTGAAGCTTTCTTT
- | - | TRBJ1-2 | TRBV6-5 | CASSPGHNYGYTF | TGTGCCAGCAGCCCCGGACACAACTATGGCTACACCTTC
- | - | TRBJ1-6 | TRBV6-1 | CASSEAPAGANLHF | TGTGCCAGCAGTGAAGCCCCCGCGGGGGCCAACCTCCACTTT
once | - | TRBJ2-1 | TRBV6-5 | CASSTLGAHEQFF | TGTGCCAGCAGTACCCTTGGGGCCCATGAGCAGTTCTTC
- | TRBD1 | TRBJ1-1 | TRBV5-1 | CASSRIYAGQGTEAFF | TGCGCCAGCAGCCGTATCTACGCCGGACAGGGCACTGAAGCTTTCTTT
- | - | TRBJ2-7 | TRBV21-1 | CASSKDRTGKSYEQYF | TGTGCCAGCAGCAAAGATAGGACAGGTAAGAGCTACGAGCAGTACTTC
- | TRBD1 | TRBJ1-1 | TRBV6-2/TRBV6-3 | CASSYVTGGYGTEAFF | TGTGCCAGCAGTTACGTGACAGGGGGGTATGGCACTGAAGCTTTCTTT
- | - | TRBJ2-7 | TRBV5-5 | CASRTDGTSPYEQYF | TGTGCCAGCAGAACTGACGGAACCTCCCCCTACGAGCAGTACTTC
- | TRBD2 | TRBJ2-3 | TRBV6-1 | CASSEGSGGQDTQYF | TGTGCCAGCAGTGAAGGGAGCGGGGGGCAAGATACGCAGTATTTT
few | - | TRBJ2-1 | TRBV7-6 | CASSSGGHSIWNEQFF | TGTGCCAGCAGCTCCGGGGGACACTCGATTTGGAATGAGCAGTTCTTC
- | - | TRBJ2-7 | TRBV11-2 | CASSLDGGDSYEQYF | TGTGCCAGCAGCTTAGATGGAGGGGATTCCTACGAGCAGTACTTC
- | TRBD1 | TRBJ2-7 | TRBV18 | CASSPFGTGPYEQYF | TGTGCCAGCTCACCATTCGGGACAGGGCCCTACGAGCAGTACTTC
- | TRBD2 | TRBJ2-3 | TRBV7-2 | CASSLALGGARDTQYF | TGTGCCAGCAGCTTAGCCCTCGGGGGGGCCAGAGATACGCAGTATTTT
- | - | TRBJ2-1 | TRBV10-2 | CASSREWSKFF | TGCGCCAGCAGTAGGGAGTGGAGCAAGTTCTTC
few | TRBD1 | TRBJ1-6 | TRBV5-8 | CASSVGQPNSPLHF | TGTGCCAGCAGCGTGGGACAGCCAAATTCACCCCTCCACTTT